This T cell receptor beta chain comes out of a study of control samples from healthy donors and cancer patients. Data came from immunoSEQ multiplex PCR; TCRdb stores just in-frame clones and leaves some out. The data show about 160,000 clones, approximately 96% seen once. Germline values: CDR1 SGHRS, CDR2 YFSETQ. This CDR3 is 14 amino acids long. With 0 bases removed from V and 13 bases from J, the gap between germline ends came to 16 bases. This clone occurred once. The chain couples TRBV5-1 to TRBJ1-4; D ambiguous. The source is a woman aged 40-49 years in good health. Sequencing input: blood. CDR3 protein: CASSLGTGEKRLFF. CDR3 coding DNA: TGCGCCAGCAGCTTGGGGACCGGGGAAAAGCGACTGTTTTTT.